Each of the 29 T cell receptor beta chains below was sequenced from the same sample in a study of T-cell reconstitution after alpha-beta-depleted transplantation in children. The authors prepared the TCRbeta library with unique molecular identifiers. One entry per CDR3 protein, called by TCRdb with MiXCR from the PCR reads. The sample lists 700,000 or so distinct CDR3 sequences; 13% were seen once. The source material was PBMCs, sampled before TCRalphabeta/CD19-depleted stem cell transplant. These receptors were collected from a girl aged 2-10 years with congenital amegakaryocytic thrombocytopenia, due to receive a stem cell transplant.

This clonotype was seen at least ten times. This chain uses TRBV29-1 with TRBJ2-3; 12 nucleotides agree with TRBD2. With V trimmed by 6 bases and J by 1 base, 11 bases remained unmatched. The CDR3 extends over 17 amino acids. Germline values: CDR1 SQVTM, CDR2 ANQGSEA. CDR3 residues: CSVLTSGSFGGTDTQYF. The CDR3 nucleotides read TGCAGCGTCCTGACTAGCGGGAGTTTCGGAGGCACAGATACGCAGTATTTT.

Here the CDR3 DNA reads TGCGCCAGCAGCTATGGCAGGGACGAAAAACTGTTTTTT. Translation: CASSYGRDEKLFF. The chain joins TRBV5-1 to TRBJ1-4; tentative D call: TRBD1 (5 bases). Per the germline V gene, CDR1 is SGHRS and CDR2 is YFSETQ. V lost 3 bases and J lost 8, with 11 bases in between. This CDR3 is built from 13 residues.

The chain links TRBV3-1 to TRBJ2-7; 14 nucleotides match TRBD2. V shed 3 bases and J 0 bases; nucleotides not matched to a gene: 7. The CDR3 length is 18 residues. Germline loops: CDR1 LGHDT, CDR2 YNNKEL (reference sequence). The CDR3 DNA reads TGTGCCAGCAGCCAGGGACTAGCGGGGGTTCGTAGCTCCTACGAGCAGTACTTC. It yields the protein CASSQGLAGVRSSYEQYF.

The genes are TRBV20-1 and TRBJ2-3; TRBD2 is a possible D gene (5 bases). Trimming cost V 3 bases and J 0 bases, with 7 bases left between them. Germline assignment: CDR1 DFQATT and CDR2 SNEGSKA (reference sequence). This CDR3 region has 13 residues. CDR3 sequence (DNA): TGCAGTGCTAGGCGGGTTAGCACAGATACGCAGTATTTT. Its translation is CSARRVSTDTQYF.

The chain is built from TRBV14 and TRBJ1-1, with D possibly matching TRBD1 (6 bases). Germline V gene sequence: CDR1 SGHDN, CDR2 FVKESK. V gave up 1 base and J gave up 11 bases, with 14 bases separating them. The CDR3 has 13 residues. The CDR3 reads CASSQGVQGRAFF. DNA for the CDR3: TGTGCCAGCAGCCAAGGTGTTCAGGGGCGGGCTTTCTTT.

The chain combines TRBV5-4 with TRBJ2-3; D may correspond to TRBD1 or TRBD2 (5 bases each). V was trimmed by 0 bases and J by 3 bases, leaving 11 bases between them. Germline V CDR1 and CDR2: SGHNT, YYREEE (reference sequence). This CDR3 has 15 residues. The chain's CDR3 is CASSLAGPPTDTQYF. CDR3 bases: TGTGCCAGCAGCTTGGCGGGACCGCCTACAGATACGCAGTATTTT.

V is TRBV12-5 and J is TRBJ2-1; unclear D gene. Trimming pared 3 bases from V and 7 bases from J, leaving 19 bases between. The CDR3 consists of 16 residues. Germline V CDR1 and CDR2: LGHNT, FRNRAP. The CDR3: CASGFNYDPGRNEQFF. Written as DNA, the CDR3 is TGTGCTAGTGGTTTTAACTACGACCCGGGTCGGAATGAGCAGTTCTTC.

This clonotype was found a few times. The chain combines TRBV5-1 with TRBJ2-6, with TRBD1 matching 9 bases. V was pared by 2 bases and J by 0 bases, with 3 bases of the junction left unmatched. The CDR3 has 17 amino acids. The germline CDR1 and CDR2 sequences are SGHRS and YFSETQ. In DNA form, the CDR3 reads TGCGCCAGCAGCTTCGGGACAGGGAACTCTGGGGCCAACGTCCTGACTTTC. Protein sequence: CASSFGTGNSGANVLTF.

The rearrangement links TRBV18 to TRBJ2-7; D might be TRBD1 (6 bases). CDR3 length: 14 residues. In germline, CDR1 is KGHSH, CDR2 LQKENI. V was pared by 3 bases and J by 1 base, with 10 bases between. This chain's CDR3 is CASSPNRDSYEQYF. The DNA for the CDR3 is TGTGCCAGCTCACCGAACAGGGATTCCTACGAGCAGTACTTC.

This clonotype has more than one count but fewer than ten. The CDR3 DNA reads as TGTGCCAGCAGCTTTCTAGCGGGCCCTTCCTACGAGCAGTACTTC. Translating it yields CASSFLAGPSYEQYF. V and J are TRBV7-8 and TRBJ2-7, with 8 bases matching TRBD2. From germline, CDR1 is SGHVS and CDR2 FQNEAQ. The J segment lost 1 base and the V segment lost 3 bases, leaving 5 bases of the junction unmatched. The CDR3 has 15 residues.

This clonotype was seen at least ten times. The V gene is TRBV12-3 or TRBV12-4, the J gene TRBJ1-1; D not resolved. The V end was cut by 3 bases, the J end by 7 bases, with 9 bases between. The CDR3 is made up of 12 amino acids. The CDR3 nucleotides read TGTGCCAGCAGTTTCTTGGCCCTTGAAGCTTTCTTT. It yields the protein CASSFLALEAFF.

This clonotype was seen many times. The CDR3: CASSITGDGEKLFF. The CDR3 DNA sequence: TGTGCCAGCAGCATAACAGGGGATGGGGAAAAACTGTTTTTT. The chain carries TRBV7-2 and TRBJ1-4; 7 bases align to TRBD1. The CDR3 totals 14 residues. The germline V gene encodes CDR1 SGHTA and CDR2 FQGNSA. V was clipped by 5 bases and J by 8 bases; unmatched bases: 8.

CDR3 coding DNA: TGTGCCAGCAGTTTTGTGGCCACCTACGAGCAGTACTTC. It translates to CASSFVATYEQYF. The chain employs TRBV28 and TRBJ2-7; D unclear. This CDR3 is built from 13 residues. The ends were cut back, 3 bases at V and 2 bases at J, with 8 bases in the middle. The germline gives CDR1 MDHEN, CDR2 SYDVKM.

This clonotype was seen more than once but under ten times. The rearrangement uses TRBV20-1 and TRBJ2-1, with D perhaps matching TRBD1 (5 bases). Trimming shortened V by 6 bases and J by 9 bases, and 12 bases separated the two germline ends. Germline CDR1 reads DFQATT; CDR2 reads SNEGSKA (reference sequence). This CDR3 has 11 residues. CDR3 bases: TGCAGTGCCCCTGGGGCTGCTGAGCAGTTCTTC. Protein product: CSAPGAAEQFF.

Regarding this clonotype: A read error may account for a junction end that differs from germline. The chain uses TRBV5-1 and TRBJ2-7; weak D call: TRBD2 (5 bases). This CDR3 has 16 amino acids. In germline, CDR1 is SGHRS, CDR2 YFSETQ. CDR3 nucleotide sequence: TGCGCCAGCGGCTTGGCCGGCGGGCGAAGCTCCTACGAGCAGTACTTC. Protein: CASGLAGGRSSYEQYF.

This chain uses TRBV6-1 with TRBJ2-4; 9 bases map to TRBD1. Germline V gives CDR1 MNHNS, CDR2 SASEGT. V gave up 6 bases and J gave up 4 bases; unmatched junction bases: 7. CDR3 length: 15 residues. The CDR3 nucleotides read TGTGCCAGCAGCCGATGGGACAGGGAGAAAAACATTCAGTACTTC. It yields the protein CASSRWDREKNIQYF.

The chain links TRBV20-1 to TRBJ2-3; no clear D. This CDR3 has 16 amino acids. Per germline, CDR1 DFQATT and CDR2 SNEGSKA (reference sequence). The V end lost 7 bases, the J end lost 4 bases, and 24 bases lay between the germline ends. CDR3: CSVARKGSASSDTQYF. CDR3 nucleotide sequence: TGCAGTGTAGCTAGGAAAGGATCGGCGAGCTCAGATACGCAGTATTTT.

This rearrangement joins TRBV11-2 to TRBJ2-1, with 7 bases lining up with TRBD2. This CDR3 comprises 17 residues. Germline trimming cut 6 bases from V and 2 bases from J; bases unmatched to any gene: 13. Germline assignment: CDR1 SGHAT and CDR2 FQNNGV. CDR3 coding DNA: TGTGCCAGCAGACCCTACTCTAGCGGCAACGCCTACAATGAGCAGTTCTTC. Translated: CASRPYSSGNAYNEQFF. The full variable domain, rest sourced from reference TRBV11-2 and TRBJ2-1, is EAGVAQSPRYKIIEKRQSVAFWCNPISGHATLYWYQQILGQGPKLLIQFQNNGVVDDSQLPKDRFSAERLKGVDSTLKIQPAKLEDSAVYLCASRPYSSGNAYNEQFFGPGTRLTVL.

This clonotype was detected many times. The chain links TRBV3-1 to TRBJ2-1; D call uncertain. The CDR3 is 14 amino acids. Germline V gives CDR1 LGHDT, CDR2 YNNKEL (reference sequence). V was pared by 4 bases and J by 6 bases, with 13 bases between. DNA for the CDR3: TGTGCCAGCAGCCGAAGTAGATACAGCAATGAGCAGTTCTTC. It translates to CASSRSRYSNEQFF.

Many counts were recorded for this clonotype. V is TRBV5-4 and J is TRBJ1-2; D might be TRBD1 (6 bases). This CDR3 spans 14 amino acids. CDR1 and CDR2 from the germline V gene are SGHNT and YYREEE (reference sequence). The V and J ends lost 4 bases and 3 bases respectively, with 13 bases between them. DNA for the CDR3: TGTGCCAGCAGCGGGAAGGACAGAGACTATGGCTACACCTTC. It yields the protein CASSGKDRDYGYTF.

The chain employs TRBV5-1 and TRBJ2-6; D remains unclear. Trimming stripped 3 bases from V and 2 bases from J, with 9 bases between. The germline V gene encodes CDR1 SGHRS and CDR2 YFSETQ. The length of the CDR3 is 15 residues. The CDR3 DNA sequence: TGCGCCAGCAGCTACCGTCAGGCTGGGGCCAACGTCCTGACTTTC. The encoded protein is CASSYRQAGANVLTF. The full variable domain, completed using reference TRBV5-1 and TRBJ2-6, is KAGVTQTPRYLIKTRGQQVTLSCSPISGHRSVSWYQQTPGQGLQFLFEYFSETQRNKGNFPGRFSGRQFSNSRSEMNVSTLELGDSALYLCASSYRQAGANVLTFGAGSRLTVL.

As for this clonotype: One junction end disagrees with the germline gene, perhaps due to a read error. The chain couples TRBV4-1 to TRBJ2-1; no definite D call. This CDR3 comprises 14 residues. CDR1 and CDR2 (germline): MGHRA, YSYEKL. Here the CDR3 DNA reads TGCGCCAGCAGCCAAGAAAGGCCGAGGAATGGGCAGTTCTTC. Translating gives CASSQERPRNGQFF.

This clonotype was picked up many times. V and J are TRBV5-1 and TRBJ1-2; D might be TRBD1 (5 bases). Trimming removed 1 base from V and 4 bases from J, with 14 bases in between. Per the germline V gene, CDR1 is SGHRS and CDR2 is YFSETQ. The CDR3 is 15 residues long. The CDR3 spells CASSLSGQGGYGYTF. Here the CDR3 DNA reads TGCGCCAGCAGCTTGTCAGGGCAAGGAGGCTATGGCTACACCTTC.

This chain links TRBV6-1 with TRBJ2-6; D is uncertain. This CDR3 is 14 amino acids long. Trimming left V 7 bases short and J 0 bases short, with 7 bases between. Germline V gives CDR1 MNHNS, CDR2 SASEGT. In DNA, the CDR3 is TGTGCCAGCACCCAGTTCTCTGGGGCCAACGTCCTGACTTTC. Its translation: CASTQFSGANVLTF.

This clonotype was recorded a few times. The gene calls are TRBV28 and TRBJ2-2; TRBD2 matches at 11 bases. Trimming cost V 5 bases and J 5 bases; bases outside gene matches: 7. Germline V gene data show CDR1 as MDHEN and CDR2 as SYDVKM. The CDR3 consists of 16 residues. CDR3 in amino acids: CASSPGLAVGTGELFF. The CDR3, as DNA: TGTGCCAGCAGTCCGGGACTAGCGGTGGGGACCGGGGAGCTGTTTTTT.

This clonotype was found many times. The V gene is TRBV29-1, the J gene TRBJ2-2, with TRBD2 matching 12 bases. The CDR3 has 15 residues. V shed 7 bases, J shed 3 bases, and the junction held 6 bases outside the gene matches. Germline V gene sequence: CDR1 SQVTM, CDR2 ANQGSEA. The CDR3 DNA sequence: TGCAGCGCTTCACTAGCGGGAGGCCACACCGGGGAGCTGTTTTTT. Residues: CSASLAGGHTGELFF.

This clonotype occurred a few times. The junction shows a germline mismatch at one end, possibly a read error. The chain combines TRBV7-9 with TRBJ2-3, with D possibly being TRBD1 or TRBD2 (5 bases each). The CDR3 contains 10 residues. Germline loops: CDR1 SEHNR, CDR2 FQNEAQ (reference sequence). The CDR3 reads CASSGDPRNF. The CDR3, as DNA: TGTGCCAGCAGCGGGGACCCACGGAATTTT.

The count of this clonotype is one. The rearrangement uses TRBV4-1 and TRBJ2-7; 10 bases agree with TRBD2. This CDR3 region has 15 residues. Germline loops: CDR1 MGHRA, CDR2 YSYEKL. The trim removed 8 bases at V and 4 bases at J, leaving 11 bases unmatched. The CDR3 sequence is CASRTSLAGKYEQYF. CDR3 bases: TGCGCCAGCCGGACATCACTAGCGGGAAAATACGAGCAGTACTTC.

This clonotype was counted many times. The rearrangement links TRBV20-1 to TRBJ1-1; D is possibly TRBD1 (5 bases). Deletions cut 6 bases from V and 4 bases from J, with 18 bases between. The V gene's germline CDR1 is DFQATT and CDR2 SNEGSKA (reference sequence). CDR3 length equals 14 residues. The CDR3: CSAPQDPQGTEAFF. DNA of the CDR3: TGCAGTGCCCCACAGGACCCCCAGGGCACTGAAGCTTTCTTT.